Shown below are 20 T cell receptor beta chains from a single sample sequenced in a study of identical twins. TCRdb recomputed calls from the 5' RACE reads with MiXCR, one row per CDR3 protein. This sample has hundreds of thousands of distinct CDR3 sequences, with about 7.5% found just once. These same records also appear under a second study, on yellow fever vaccine responses in identical twins.

What was sequenced was memory (CD45RO+) T cells sorted from blood. The source is a woman aged 18 to 35 in good health.

This clonotype was detected many times. The chain is built from TRBV9 and TRBJ2-2; tentative D call: TRBD1 (6 bases). Trimming took 4 bases from V and 0 from J, leaving 10 bases between them. CDR3 length equals 15 residues. The V gene's germline CDR1 is SGDLS and CDR2 YYNGEE. CDR3 protein: CASSPRTANTGELFF. The CDR3 coding sequence is TGTGCCAGCAGCCCGCGGACAGCGAACACCGGGGAGCTGTTTTTT.

This clonotype was counted only a few times. The gene calls are TRBV6-5 and TRBJ1-4, with D perhaps TRBD1 (6 bases). This CDR3 is 15 amino acids long. Deletions cut 4 bases from V and 4 bases from J, with 13 bases between. The V gene's germline CDR1 is MNHEY and CDR2 SVGAGI. In DNA form, the CDR3 reads TGTGCCAGCAGTTCTGGGGGCGGTGGTAATGAAAAACTGTTTTTT. Protein product: CASSSGGGGNEKLFF.

The V call is TRBV6-1, the J call TRBJ2-1; the D is unclear. The CDR3 loop spans 17 amino acids. The V end was cut by 6 bases, the J end by 0 bases, with 18 bases between. In germline, CDR1 is MNHNS, CDR2 SASEGT. The CDR3 DNA follows: TGTGCCAGCAGCCCCGGCGGCAATCGTGGCTCCTACAATGAGCAGTTCTTC. Translation gives CASSPGGNRGSYNEQFF.

At least ten counts were recorded for this clonotype. The genes are TRBV12-3 or TRBV12-4 and TRBJ2-5; possibly TRBD1 for D (6 bases). Deletions cut 6 bases from V and 1 base from J, with 15 bases between. The CDR3 has 15 residues. The CDR3 coding sequence is TGTGCCAGCAGGACTGCAACAGGGTCCCAAGAGACCCAGTACTTC. Encoded protein: CASRTATGSQETQYF.

This clonotype was recorded many times. The chain uses TRBV7-2 and TRBJ2-7; 8 bases are a match to TRBD1. Germline V CDR1 and CDR2: SGHTA, FQGNSA. The CDR3 is made up of 15 amino acids. V lost 5 bases, J lost 5 bases, and 11 bases stayed unmatched. CDR3 coding DNA: TGTGCCAGCAGCCAAGGGCAGGGGGCGCAACACGAGCAGTACTTC. Its protein product is CASSQGQGAQHEQYF.

This clonotype was recorded at least ten times. The V call is TRBV12-3 or TRBV12-4, the J call TRBJ2-2; TRBD1 might be the D (6 bases). Trimming pared 2 bases from V and 7 bases from J, leaving 14 bases between. This CDR3 region has 15 residues. CDR3 region: CASSLPGVIGGELFF. CDR3 nucleotide sequence: TGTGCCAGCAGTTTACCAGGGGTTATTGGCGGGGAGCTGTTTTTT.

This clonotype has a handful of counts. V and J are TRBV27 and TRBJ2-1; possibly TRBD2 for D (5 bases). In germline, CDR1 is MNHEY, CDR2 SMNVEV (reference sequence). This CDR3 has 14 residues. Trimming left V 4 bases short and J 4 bases short, with 11 bases between. The CDR3 DNA reads TGTGCCAGCAGTTACCGGGATTGGTACAATGAGCAGTTCTTC. Translating it yields CASSYRDWYNEQFF.

At least ten counts were recorded for this clonotype. The chain is built from TRBV10-3 and TRBJ2-2; 7 bases match TRBD2. Losses at the gene ends were 6 bases for V and 6 bases for J; bases not matched to a gene: 10. Looked up from germline, CDR1 is ENHRY and CDR2 is SYGVKD. There are 15 residues in the CDR3. The CDR3 is CAIRITGTTSGELFF. The CDR3 nucleotides read TGTGCCATCAGGATAACCGGGACTACCTCCGGGGAGCTGTTTTTT.

This clonotype was seen only a few times. The CDR3 is CSAMRQGDQPQHF. The DNA for the CDR3 is TGCAGTGCCATGAGACAGGGTGATCAGCCCCAGCATTTT. The V and J genes are TRBV20-1 and TRBJ1-5; 7 bases match TRBD1. CDR1 DFQATT and CDR2 SNEGSKA come from the germline V gene (reference sequence). The CDR3 extends over 13 amino acids. Trimming took 6 bases from V and 5 from J; bases not matched to a gene: 7.

A remark on this clonotype: The junction departs from germline at one end; a sequencing error may be responsible. CDR3 loop: CASSQDSAGRTGKLFF. The CDR3 nucleotides are TGTGCCAGCAGCCAAGATTCGGCAGGGCGCACCGGGAAGCTGTTTTTT. This rearrangement joins TRBV3-1 to TRBJ2-2, with D tentatively TRBD1 or TRBD2 (5 bases each). Per germline, CDR1 LGHDT and CDR2 YNNKEL (reference sequence). The CDR3 extends over 16 amino acids. The variable domain in full, with the rest retrieved from reference TRBV3-1 and TRBJ2-2, is DTAVSQTPKYLVTQMGNDKSIKCEQNLGHDTMYWYKQDSKKFLKIMFSYNNKELIINETVPNRFSPKSPDKAHLNLHINSLELGDSAVYFCASSQDSAGRTGKLFFGEGSRLTVL.

In its sample, this clonotype was seen many times. The V call is TRBV29-1, the J call TRBJ1-5; a possible D gene is TRBD1 (5 bases). Germline V gene sequence: CDR1 SQVTM, CDR2 ANQGSEA. Trimming left V 3 bases short and J 7 bases short, with 13 bases between. The CDR3 runs 13 residues. DNA for the CDR3: TGCAGCGTTGAGGTGGGGGAGGGACAGCCCCAGCATTTT. It yields the protein CSVEVGEGQPQHF.

The chain recombines TRBV7-2 with TRBJ2-7; D possibly corresponds to TRBD1 (6 bases). Trimming removed 4 bases at V and 3 bases at J, with 19 bases between. This CDR3 has 16 amino acids. The germline V gene has CDR1 SGHTA and CDR2 FQGNSA. The CDR3 DNA is TGTGCCAGCAGCTCAACGGACGGGGACACGGGCTACGAGCAGTACTTC. Protein product: CASSSTDGDTGYEQYF.

This clonotype was recorded many times. The J gene is TRBJ2-7, the V gene TRBV5-1, with TRBD1 identical over 8 bases. This CDR3 has 13 amino acids. The V and J ends lost 4 bases and 3 bases, in that order; junction bases with no gene match: 3. Germline V gene data show CDR1 as SGHRS and CDR2 as YFSETQ. The CDR3 region has the DNA TGCGCCAGCAGCACAGGGGGTGGCTACGAGCAGTACTTC. It is translated as CASSTGGGYEQYF.

V gene TRBV4-1 combines with J gene TRBJ1-5; D is unresolved. Germline lookup yields CDR1 MGHRA and CDR2 YSYEKL. V lost 0 bases and J 7 bases, leaving 7 bases between the germline ends. CDR3 size: 13 residues. The CDR3 DNA sequence: TGCGCCAGCAGCCAAGATGAGTACCAGCCCCAGCATTTT. It specifies CASSQDEYQPQHF.

This clonotype was seen many times. V and J are TRBV7-9 and TRBJ2-7; D is possibly TRBD2 (6 bases). This CDR3 region has 14 residues. CDR1 and CDR2 from the germline V gene are SEHNR and FQNEAQ (reference sequence). Trimming took 4 bases from V and 1 from J, leaving 11 bases between them. CDR3 loop: CASSSFSGSYEQYF. CDR3 in DNA: TGTGCCAGCAGCTCCTTTAGCGGATCCTACGAGCAGTACTTC.

This clonotype came up a few times. The V and J genes are TRBV11-2 and TRBJ2-7; 11 positions agree with TRBD2. The CDR3 has 19 residues. CDR1 and CDR2 from the germline V gene are SGHAT and FQNNGV. Losses at the gene ends were 4 bases for V and 0 bases for J; bases not matched to a gene: 14. CDR3 loop: CASSYPTGTSGRGSYEQYF. CDR3 in DNA: TGTGCCAGCAGCTATCCGACCGGGACTAGCGGAAGAGGCTCCTACGAGCAGTACTTC.

The genes are TRBV10-2 and TRBJ2-4; TRBD2 matches at 8 bases. After removal of 4 bases from V and 10 bases from J, the junction contained 6 bases not matched to a gene. The CDR3 is 13 residues long. CDR1 and CDR2 from the germline V gene are WSHSY and SAAADI. For the CDR3, the DNA is TGCGCCAGCAGTGTTACTAGCGGACGAATTCAGTACTTC. Its protein is CASSVTSGRIQYF.

This clonotype was picked up many times. The chain links TRBV6-5 to TRBJ2-3; 7 bases fit TRBD1. Trimming cost V 2 bases and J 4 bases; bases outside gene matches: 3. CDR3 length: 14 residues. CDR1 and CDR2 from the germline V gene are MNHEY and SVGAGI. The CDR3 DNA follows: TGTGCCAGCAGTTACCGACAGGGATCAGATACGCAGTATTTT. Translated: CASSYRQGSDTQYF.

This clonotype was seen a few times. The chain carries TRBV6-5 and TRBJ1-3; D is unclear. V was pared by 2 bases and J by 6 bases, with 14 bases between. The CDR3 totals 15 residues. CDR1 MNHEY and CDR2 SVGAGI come from the germline V gene. The CDR3 spells CASSYPLSGENTIYF. The CDR3, as DNA: TGTGCCAGCAGTTACCCCCTATCCGGGGAAAACACCATATATTTT.

This clonotype showed up many times. The rearrangement links TRBV5-1 to TRBJ1-1; a weak D match, TRBD1 (5 bases). V gave up 2 bases and J gave up 3 bases, with 11 bases separating them. The germline V gene has CDR1 SGHRS and CDR2 YFSETQ. The CDR3 length is 14 residues. The CDR3 nucleotides are TGCGCCAGCAGCTTCAGGGCGGAGTACACTGAAGCTTTCTTT. The encoded protein is CASSFRAEYTEAFF.